One and the same sample provided the 9 T cell receptor beta chains below, sequenced in a study of T cell changes during pregnancy in multiple sclerosis. This table comes from immunoSEQ multiplex PCR, and its TCRdb copy is limited to in-frame clones, with some not included. Altogether about 40,000 clones are present, roughly 88% being singletons, with the ten largest covering roughly 5.6%. The sample consisted of peripheral blood, taken in the first trimester of pregnancy. The receptor set was obtained from a female donor in good health, enrolled as a control in a pregnancy study.

This clone is a singleton in its sample. Written as DNA, the CDR3 is TGTGCCAGCAGTCGAAGTCCGGCTCAGGCCGGGACCCAGTACTTC. This codes for CASSRSPAQAGTQYF. The gene calls are TRBV28 and TRBJ2-5; D is uncertain. The CDR3 is 15 residues long. V was shortened by 5 bases and J by 7 bases, with 20 bases between the two germline ends. Germline loops: CDR1 MDHEN, CDR2 SYDVKM.

This sequence joins TRBV5-4 and TRBJ2-7, with 9 positions matching TRBD1. With V trimmed by 2 bases and J by 7 bases, 4 bases remained unmatched. Germline CDR1 SGHNT, CDR2 YYREEE (reference sequence). The CDR3 covers 13 residues. The DNA of the CDR3 is TGTGCCAGCAGCTTACAGGGGGCGAAGGAGCAGTACTTC. Its translation is CASSLQGAKEQYF. The variable domain in full, with the rest retrieved from reference TRBV5-4 and TRBJ2-7, is ETGVTQSPTHLIKTRGQQVTLRCSSQSGHNTVSWYQQALGQGPQFIFQYYREEENGRGNFPPRFSGLQFPNYSSELNVNALELDDSALYLCASSLQGAKEQYFGPGTRLTVT.

CDR3 in amino acids: CASSSTRRGVNTEAFF. CDR3 nucleotides: TGTGCCAGCAGTTCCACCCGGAGGGGTGTGAACACTGAAGCTTTCTTT. V is TRBV28 and J is TRBJ1-1; a possible D gene is TRBD1 (5 bases). The V gene's germline CDR1 is MDHEN and CDR2 SYDVKM. The CDR3 consists of 16 residues. Trimming shortened V by 4 bases and J by 0 bases, and 15 bases separated the two germline ends.

The chain recombines TRBV9 with TRBJ2-1; TRBD2 aligns across 7 bases. V lost 3 bases, J lost 9 bases, and 9 bases stayed unmatched. This CDR3 contains 14 residues. Germline V lookup: CDR1 SGDLS, CDR2 YYNGEE. CDR3 region: CASSAPTSASEQFF. As DNA, the CDR3 is TGTGCCAGCAGCGCCCCAACTAGCGCCTCTGAGCAGTTCTTC.

J is TRBJ1-6 and V is TRBV6-1; 9 nucleotides agree with TRBD1. J gave up 7 bases and V 6 bases, and 7 bases lay outside the gene matches. This CDR3 region has 15 residues. From germline, CDR1 is MNHNS and CDR2 SASEGT. CDR3: CASRDQTGGNSPLHF. DNA for the CDR3: TGTGCCAGCAGGGATCAGACAGGGGGAAATTCACCCCTCCACTTT.

The chain is built from TRBV7-9 and TRBJ2-3; 7 bases are a match to TRBD2. The CDR3 runs to 15 residues. V gave up 5 bases and J gave up 1 base; unmatched junction bases: 6. Looked up from germline, CDR1 is SEHNR and CDR2 is FQNEAQ (reference sequence). The CDR3 nucleotides read TGTGCCAGCAGCCCCCGGGCGGGGGGCACAGATACGCAGTATTTT. Protein product: CASSPRAGGTDTQYF. Looking up the rest from reference TRBV7-9 and TRBJ2-3 gives the full variable domain: DTGVSQNPRHKITKRGQNVTFRCDPISEHNRLYWYRQTLGQGPEFLTYFQNEAQLEKSRLLSDRFSAERPKGSFSTLEIQRTEQGDSAMYLCASSPRAGGTDTQYFGPGTRLTVL.

The chain carries TRBV7-9 and TRBJ1-1; D not certain. The V gene lost 3 bases and the J gene lost 2 bases, with 7 bases spanning the gap. CDR1 is SEHNR, CDR2 FQNEAQ, per germline (reference sequence). The CDR3 has 13 residues. The CDR3 loop reads CASSFGGNTEAFF. CDR3 DNA: TGTGCCAGCAGCTTTGGTGGCAACACTGAAGCTTTCTTT.

V usage is TRBV5-4 and J usage is TRBJ2-2, with 9 nucleotides matching TRBD2. After removal of 2 bases from V and 0 bases from J, the junction contained 5 bases not matched to a gene. The germline V gene encodes CDR1 SGHNT and CDR2 YYREEE (reference sequence). CDR3 size: 17 residues. CDR3 DNA: TGTGCCAGCAGCTTTGGTCTAGCGGGACCGAACACCGGGGAGCTGTTTTTT. Translating gives CASSFGLAGPNTGELFF.

In this sample, this clone turned up once. The rearrangement joins TRBV7-2 to TRBJ2-2; a weak D match, TRBD1 (6 bases). CDR1 is SGHTA and CDR2 is FQGNSA in the germline V gene. The CDR3 consists of 12 residues. V lost 8 bases, J lost 7 bases, and 11 bases lay in between. The CDR3 spells CASAWGRGELFF. CDR3 DNA sequence: TGTGCCAGCGCGTGGGGGCGCGGGGAGCTGTTTTTT.